The T cell receptor (beta chain) under discussion was sequenced for a study of shared clonotypes between healthy human individuals. The study's findings and limits: Only blood underwent sampling, and tissue repertoires likely differ.

V gave up 5 bases and J gave up 2 bases, with 7 bases separating them. Germline assignment: CDR1 SEHNR and CDR2 FQNEAQ (reference sequence). The CDR3 loop spans 12 amino acids. Method: immunoSEQ multiplex PCR; TCRdb's copy keeps in-frame clones and lacks some. The sample yields nearly 2 million clones, about 94% seen once. A note on this clone: Its target is unknown. The same CDR3 also results from other DNA sequences found in this sample.

Positive CCR7 selection of CD45RO-negative cells yielded the naive CD8 cells, and terminally differentiated effector memory CD45RA+ cells were excluded. This clonotype was sampled from a man younger than 35 in good health. The sequenced sample consisted of naive CD8+ T cells sorted from blood. The V call is TRBV7-9, the J call TRBJ2-7, with no clear D. In nucleotides, the CDR3 is TGTGCCAGCAGCCTGGGCACCTACGAGCAGTACTTC. It codes for CASSLGTYEQYF.